This entry is about one T cell receptor beta chain. The antigen is unknown. Peripheral blood, about 10 milliliters per donor, was collected. A J-beta primer mix and a sample-barcoded 5' primer were used in a second PCR of about 6 to 12 cycles. The authors tagged each cDNA molecule using a template-switch adaptor with 12 random nucleotides. TCRdb redid the calling of the 5' RACE reads with MiXCR, one entry per CDR3 protein. This table has 850,000 to 1,300,000 distinct CDR3 sequences, 40% to 50% appearing once. This sample is drawn from a study of blood T cells in healthy people across ages. Findings and limits, study-wide: The diversity estimates, figures obtained from one million T cells, were considered underestimates. A roughly linear fall in TCR beta diversity per million T cells was seen with increasing age.

The sequence came from a woman aged 55-69 years in good health. Material for sequencing was blood.

In DNA form, the CDR3 reads TGCAGCGTGGCCGGGACCAAACGGGAGCAGTACTTC. Residues: CSVAGTKREQYF. This rearrangement joins TRBV29-1 to TRBJ2-7; D is tentatively TRBD1 or TRBD2 (5 bases each). CDR1 SQVTM and CDR2 ANQGSEA come from the germline V gene. Deletions cut 6 bases from V and 7 bases from J, with 16 bases between. The CDR3 contains 12 residues.